The clone carrying this T cell receptor (beta chain) was seen ten or more times. Its cognate antigen is unknown. Via MiXCR, TCRdb re-called the 5' RACE reads, giving one row per CDR3 protein. The table records a few hundred thousand distinct CDR3 sequences, approximately 3.9% of them present only once. V was clipped by 4 bases and J by 5 bases, with 15 bases between them. The V gene's germline CDR1 is SGHRS and CDR2 YFSETQ. The CDR3 consists of 15 residues. The data were taken from a study of T cells after yellow fever vaccination. Whole-study findings and limits: The secondary response was weaker but peaked faster, day 5 versus 15.

The chain employs TRBV5-1 and TRBJ2-2; D is possibly TRBD2 (6 bases). The sequencing used PBMCs, collected on the day of the yellow fever booster vaccination. This TCR derives from a man aged 18 to 29 who received the YFV17D yellow fever vaccine. The chain's CDR3 is CASSPRRAGTGELFF. As DNA, the CDR3 is TGCGCCAGCAGCCCGCGGAGGGCTGGTACCGGGGAGCTGTTTTTT.